This paragraph covers one TCR beta chain sequence. Profiled with immunoSEQ multiplex PCR; TCRdb holds only in-frame clones, not every one. The repertoire holds roughly 380,000 clones, around 84% seen once, with roughly 3.6% in the top ten. The sample belongs to a study of blood T cell repertoires in COVID-19. The CDR3 has 13 amino acids. V dropped 0 bases and J dropped 6 bases, with 7 bases sitting between them. CDR1 is SGHKS, CDR2 YYEKEE, per germline (reference sequence). The specimen sequenced was peripheral blood. The source is a woman aged 18 to 35 with acute or convalescent COVID-19. The chain joins TRBV5-5 to TRBJ1-3; a weak D match, TRBD1 (6 bases). The CDR3 sequence: CASSLAGENTIYF. CDR3 bases: TGTGCCAGCAGCTTGGCAGGGGAAAACACCATATATTTT.